One and the same sample provided the 21 T cell receptor beta chains below, sequenced in a study of blood T cell repertoires in COVID-19. Here immunoSEQ multiplex PCR was the method, and the copy in TCRdb shows in-frame clones only, minus some. The repertoire holds 250,000 to 350,000 clones, with about 88% as singletons. Sequenced sample: peripheral blood. These receptors were collected from a woman aged 60-75 years with acute or convalescent COVID-19.

The CDR3 DNA reads TGTGCCACCAGTGATCCCGGGACATCGAGCACAGATACGCAGTATTTT. Protein product: CATSDPGTSSTDTQYF. The rearrangement links TRBV24-1 to TRBJ2-3; TRBD1 is a possible D gene (6 bases). The germline gives CDR1 KGHDR, CDR2 SFDVKD. Trimming took off 3 bases at V and 0 bases at J, with 12 bases between the two ends. The CDR3 has 16 amino acids.

The V gene is TRBV7-2, the J gene TRBJ2-3, with TRBD1 matching over 12 bases. The CDR3 extends over 14 amino acids. V dropped 10 bases and J dropped 7; count of bases not matched to a gene: 9. Germline lookup yields CDR1 SGHTA and CDR2 FQGNSA. CDR3 sequence: CATQPGQGANTQYF. Written as DNA, the CDR3 is TGTGCCACCCAACCGGGACAGGGGGCAAATACGCAGTATTTT.

This clone came up a few times. The V call is TRBV7-2, the J call TRBJ2-5; perhaps TRBD1 as D (5 bases). Trimming took 2 bases from V and 3 from J, leaving 13 bases between them. This CDR3 has 15 residues. Looked up from germline, CDR1 is SGHTA and CDR2 is FQGNSA. The CDR3 DNA follows: TGTGCCAGCAGCTTACAGGGCCTTACAAAAGAGACCCAGTACTTC. Translation: CASSLQGLTKETQYF.

V gene TRBV5-1 combines with J gene TRBJ1-1; D call uncertain. The V end lost 1 base, the J end lost 6 bases, and 13 bases lay between the germline ends. Germline CDR1 reads SGHRS; CDR2 reads YFSETQ. CDR3 length equals 14 residues. DNA for the CDR3: TGCGCCAGCAGCTTGTCTACGCTTTACCCTGAAGCTTTCTTT. The encoded protein is CASSLSTLYPEAFF.

This chain uses TRBV6-6 with TRBJ2-1; TRBD2 is a possible D gene (5 bases). Germline V lookup: CDR1 MNHNY, CDR2 SVGAGI (reference sequence). This CDR3 contains 15 residues. Trimming left V 2 bases short and J 5 bases short, with 13 bases between. The CDR3 DNA reads TGTGCCAGCAGTTACGAGAGGGTAAGAAACAATGAGCAGTTCTTC. It codes for CASSYERVRNNEQFF.

A note on this clone: The sample holds other DNA sequences that translate to the same CDR3. The J gene is TRBJ2-7, the V gene TRBV18; a weak D match, TRBD1 (6 bases). Trimming cost V 3 bases and J 0 bases, with 9 bases left between them. The CDR3 runs to 14 residues. From germline, CDR1 is KGHSH and CDR2 LQKENI. The CDR3 is CASSPQGSSYEQYF. The CDR3 bases are TGTGCCAGCTCACCCCAGGGGAGCTCCTACGAGCAGTACTTC.

The gene calls are TRBV9 and TRBJ1-4, with 9 bases aligning to TRBD1. V trimming: 4 bases; J trimming: 7 bases; junction bases outside the gene matches: 5. Germline V gene lookup returns CDR1 SGDLS and CDR2 YYNGEE. This CDR3 is built from 14 residues. CDR3 in DNA: TGTGCCAGCAGCCACGGGACAGGGAGTGAAAAACTGTTTTTT. It yields the protein CASSHGTGSEKLFF.

This chain links TRBV10-3 with TRBJ1-5; D is uncertain. The CDR3 extends over 15 amino acids. CDR1 and CDR2 from the germline V gene are ENHRY and SYGVKD. The V gene lost 1 base and the J gene lost 5 bases, with 12 bases spanning the gap. The CDR3 loop is CAISEYLSLDQPQHF. The CDR3 nucleotides are TGTGCCATCAGTGAGTATCTCAGTTTGGATCAGCCCCAGCATTTT.

This chain links TRBV27 with TRBJ2-1; D unresolved. The V gene's germline CDR1 is MNHEY and CDR2 SMNVEV (reference sequence). Between the trimmed V and J ends, which lost 2 bases and 6 bases, there was a span of 14 bases. The length of the CDR3 is 15 residues. The CDR3 DNA sequence: TGTGCCAGCAGTTTAAGGTCTACGGCGGTCAATGAGCAGTTCTTC. This translates into CASSLRSTAVNEQFF.

The chain is built from TRBV7-3 and TRBJ1-1; D may be TRBD1 (6 bases). There are 15 residues in the CDR3. Trimming cost V 2 bases and J 1 base, with 11 bases left between them. Looked up from germline, CDR1 is SGHTA and CDR2 is FQGTGA. The CDR3, as DNA: TGTGCCAGCAGCTTATCGGGGGGCACGAACACTGAAGCTTTCTTT. Its protein is CASSLSGGTNTEAFF.

This chain joins TRBV7-3 and TRBJ1-2, with a possible D match to TRBD1 (5 bases). With 5 bases removed from V and 7 bases from J, the gap between germline ends came to 14 bases. Germline CDR1 reads SGHTA; CDR2 reads FQGTGA. The CDR3 runs 13 residues. In DNA form, the CDR3 reads TGTGCCAGCAGCGCAGGACACCCCGGTGGCTACACCTTC. Amino acids: CASSAGHPGGYTF.

The rearrangement uses TRBV27 and TRBJ2-5; D is uncertain. Germline CDR1 reads MNHEY; CDR2 reads SMNVEV (reference sequence). The CDR3 sequence is 13 residues long. V was trimmed by 4 bases and J by 3 bases, leaving 9 bases between them. This chain's CDR3 is CASSSRQKETQYF. The CDR3 DNA reads as TGTGCCAGCAGTTCGAGACAAAAAGAGACCCAGTACTTC.

The chain links TRBV28 to TRBJ2-2; D possibly corresponds to TRBD1 (6 bases). Trimming left V 7 bases short and J 3 bases short, with 15 bases between. Germline V gene lookup returns CDR1 MDHEN and CDR2 SYDVKM. The CDR3 runs 15 residues. CDR3 sequence: CASKLQGRDTGELFF. CDR3 nucleotides: TGTGCCAGCAAATTACAGGGTCGGGACACCGGGGAGCTGTTTTTT.

To note about this clone: The same CDR3 is also encoded by other DNA sequences in this sample. Here the CDR3 reads CASSFGDTQYF. CDR3 bases: TGTGCCAGCAGTTTCGGGGATACGCAGTATTTT. The chain employs TRBV28 and TRBJ2-3; no reliable D call. The CDR3 runs 11 residues. Germline loops: CDR1 MDHEN, CDR2 SYDVKM. The V end was cut by 3 bases, the J end by 6 bases, with 4 bases between.

V usage is TRBV5-1 and J usage is TRBJ2-1; D might be TRBD1 (6 bases). V gave up 3 bases and J gave up 1 base, with 14 bases separating them. Germline-derived CDR1 and CDR2 are SGHRS and YFSETQ. The CDR3 length is 16 residues. This chain's CDR3 is CASSSPLGGSYNEQFF. In DNA form, the CDR3 reads TGCGCCAGCAGCTCGCCCCTAGGGGGTTCCTACAATGAGCAGTTCTTC.

The CDR3 reads CASSDRRGEDTQYF. The CDR3 DNA reads TGTGCCAGCAGTGACCGCCGCGGGGAAGATACGCAGTATTTT. The V call is TRBV7-2, the J call TRBJ2-3, with D possibly matching TRBD2 (6 bases). Germline assignment: CDR1 SGHTA and CDR2 FQGNSA. The CDR3 covers 14 residues. V was trimmed by 6 bases and J by 5 bases, leaving 15 bases between them.

This clone has just one count. J is TRBJ1-4 and V is TRBV7-2; 10 bases are a match to TRBD1. The CDR3 runs to 14 residues. V lost 3 bases, J lost 7 bases, and 2 bases stayed unmatched. Germline V gives CDR1 SGHTA, CDR2 FQGNSA. The CDR3 DNA is TGTGCCAGCAGCTTCGACAGGGGGCGTGAAAAACTGTTTTTT. It is translated as CASSFDRGREKLFF. Using reference TRBV7-2 and TRBJ1-4 for the parts outside the CDR3, the full variable domain is GAGVSQSPSNKVTEKGKDVELRCDPISGHTALYWYRQSLGQGLEFLIYFQGNSAPDKSGLPSDRFSAERTGGSVSTLTIQRTQQEDSAVYLCASSFDRGREKLFFGSGTQLSVL.

The chain is built from TRBV27 and TRBJ1-5; D might be TRBD1 (5 bases). This CDR3 contains 14 residues. The germline V gene encodes CDR1 MNHEY and CDR2 SMNVEV (reference sequence). Trimming stripped 4 bases from V and 2 bases from J, with 9 bases between. CDR3 amino acids: CASSSGIGNQPQHF. CDR3 nucleotides: TGTGCCAGCAGTTCAGGGATAGGCAATCAGCCCCAGCATTTT.

V usage is TRBV9 and J usage is TRBJ2-7, with 8 nucleotides matching TRBD1. This CDR3 is 17 amino acids long. Germline trimming cut 0 bases from V and 6 bases from J; bases unmatched to any gene: 14. Germline V gene data show CDR1 as SGDLS and CDR2 as YYNGEE. CDR3 in amino acids: CASSVGNSGTGTSEQYF. The DNA of the CDR3 is TGTGCCAGCAGCGTAGGAAATTCGGGGACAGGCACATCCGAGCAGTACTTC.

The chain combines TRBV7-2 with TRBJ2-7, with 7 nucleotides matching TRBD1. This CDR3 spans 15 amino acids. The germline CDR1 and CDR2 sequences are SGHTA and FQGNSA. The V gene end was trimmed by 0 bases and the J gene end by 3 bases; junction bases not matched to a gene: 5. CDR3 protein: CASSLARDRNYEQYF. DNA for the CDR3: TGTGCCAGCAGCTTAGCGAGGGACAGAAACTACGAGCAGTACTTC.

The chain carries TRBV6-4 and TRBJ2-2; 10 bases align to TRBD2. In germline, CDR1 is MRHNA, CDR2 SNTAGT. J gave up 0 bases and V 3 bases, and 7 bases lay outside the gene matches. This CDR3 region has 18 residues. CDR3 DNA sequence: TGTGCCAGCAGTGAAAGGGCTAGCGGGGGTTCGAACACCGGGGAGCTGTTTTTT. This sequence encodes CASSERASGGSNTGELFF.